Below are 13 T cell receptor beta chains sequenced from a single sample in a study of Tregs in tolerant kidney transplant recipients. TCRdb keeps only in-frame clones here, not all; method: immunoSEQ multiplex PCR. The sample shows about 14,000 clones, 85% to 95% of them seen only once. Sequencing used CD8+ T cells from blood. All receptors derive from a human donor in good health.

The chain carries TRBV27 and TRBJ2-7; D gene unclear. This CDR3 spans 13 amino acids. Trimming took 6 bases from V and 6 from J, leaving 15 bases between them. Germline V lookup: CDR1 MNHEY, CDR2 SMNVEV (reference sequence). Here the CDR3 DNA reads TGTGCCAGCAGCTTGGGGTCCCTGGCCGAGCAGTACTTC. Encoded protein: CASSLGSLAEQYF.

The V and J genes are TRBV7-9 and TRBJ2-7, with 7 positions matching TRBD1. Germline V gives CDR1 SEHNR, CDR2 FQNEAQ (reference sequence). This CDR3 spans 16 amino acids. Trimming at V came to 5 bases and at J to 1 base, leaving 11 bases not matched to a gene. CDR3 sequence (DNA): TGTGCCAGCAGCCCCGCCGAGGGGGCCTCATCCTACGAGCAGTACTTC. Its protein product is CASSPAEGASSYEQYF.

The chain recombines TRBV27 with TRBJ2-1; D perhaps matches TRBD1 (5 bases). The CDR3 length is 12 residues. Germline CDR1 reads MNHEY; CDR2 reads SMNVEV (reference sequence). V gave up 6 bases and J gave up 6 bases, with 9 bases separating them. The CDR3 region has the DNA TGTGCCAGCAGGGTCAGGGTCAATGAGCAGTTCTTC. Protein product: CASRVRVNEQFF.

The rearrangement links TRBV7-4 to TRBJ2-3; TRBD2 might be the D (6 bases). Looked up from germline, CDR1 is SGHVT and CDR2 is SQSDAQ. Trimming left V 1 base short and J 1 base short, with 12 bases between. The CDR3 loop spans 16 amino acids. The CDR3 region has the DNA TGTGCCAGCAGCTTAGATGCGCGGGGTTGCACAGATACGCAGTATTTT. Translating gives CASSLDARGCTDTQYF.

The V gene is TRBV29-1, the J gene TRBJ2-7; 9 bases match TRBD1. The CDR3 covers 11 residues. Germline CDR1 SQVTM, CDR2 ANQGSEA. Trimming at V came to 7 bases and at J to 3 bases, leaving 1 base not matched to a gene. The CDR3 DNA follows: TGCAGCGCGGGACAGGGCTACGAGCAGTACTTC. Translated: CSAGQGYEQYF.

The chain combines TRBV28 with TRBJ1-2; 9 bases match TRBD1. Germline V gene sequence: CDR1 MDHEN, CDR2 SYDVKM. V lost 1 base to trimming and J lost 2 bases; unmatched junction nucleotides: 8. The CDR3 is 17 amino acids. Here the CDR3 reads CASSLLRQGDRNYGYTF. The CDR3 nucleotides read TGTGCCAGCAGTTTATTGAGACAGGGGGATCGGAACTATGGCTACACCTTC.

Written as DNA, the CDR3 is TGTGCCAGCAGTAAGGAAAATTCACCCCTCCACTTT. As protein: CASSKENSPLHF. The rearrangement joins TRBV6-5 to TRBJ1-6; D gene unclear. There are 12 residues in the CDR3. Germline CDR1 and CDR2: MNHEY and SVGAGI. V was trimmed by 5 bases and J by 7 bases, leaving 6 bases between them.

The chain joins TRBV19 to TRBJ2-2, with D uncertain. Germline assignment: CDR1 LNHDA and CDR2 SQIVND (reference sequence). Trimming took off 5 bases at V and 2 bases at J, with 15 bases between the two ends. There are 16 residues in the CDR3. The CDR3 DNA is TGTGCCAGTAGTCCACGGAGTTGGGCAAACACCGGGGAGCTGTTTTTT. Its translation: CASSPRSWANTGELFF.

V is TRBV9 and J is TRBJ1-2; TRBD1 matches 8 bases. From germline, CDR1 is SGDLS and CDR2 YYNGEE. J lost 8 bases, V lost 4 bases, and 7 bases had no gene match. This CDR3 spans 13 amino acids. For the CDR3, the DNA is TGTGCCAGCAGCTCAGGACAGGGAGAAGGCTACACCTTC. Protein product: CASSSGQGEGYTF. The full variable domain, with the rest looked up from reference TRBV9 and TRBJ1-2, is DSGVTQTPKHLITATGQRVTLRCSPRSGDLSVYWYQQSLDQGLQFLIQYYNGEERAKGNILERFSAQQFPDLHSELNLSSLELGDSALYFCASSSGQGEGYTFGSGTRLTVV.

A few counts support this clone. This chain links TRBV7-8 with TRBJ2-7, with D unclear. The CDR3 is 12 residues long. V was trimmed by 6 bases and J by 4 bases, leaving 10 bases between them. Germline CDR1 reads SGHVS; CDR2 reads FQNEAQ. Here the CDR3 reads CASSFAEYEQYF. As DNA, the CDR3 is TGTGCCAGCAGTTTTGCTGAATACGAGCAGTACTTC.

The rearrangement joins TRBV30 to TRBJ2-7; no clear D gene. The CDR3 runs 13 residues. Germline values: CDR1 GTSNPN, CDR2 SVGIG (reference sequence). V was pared by 3 bases and J by 5 bases, with 14 bases between. The CDR3 bases are TGTGCCTGGAGGAGCTGGTTAGCACACGAGCAGTACTTC. Amino acids: CAWRSWLAHEQYF.

This clone was observed a handful of times. The CDR3 nucleotides are TGTGCCAGCAGCTTAGAAAGGACGTCGCACACCGGGGAGCTGTTTTTT. Its protein is CASSLERTSHTGELFF. The chain joins TRBV7-9 to TRBJ2-2; unclear D gene. Trimming removed 1 base from V and 3 bases from J, with 12 bases in between. The CDR3 consists of 16 residues. CDR1 and CDR2 from the germline V gene are SEHNR and FQNEAQ (reference sequence).

The chain is built from TRBV9 and TRBJ2-1; D is perhaps TRBD2 (6 bases). CDR3 length: 14 amino acids. V was trimmed by 6 bases and J by 0 bases, leaving 10 bases between them. Looked up from germline, CDR1 is SGDLS and CDR2 is YYNGEE. The CDR3 reads CASNPSASYNEQFF. As DNA, the CDR3 is TGTGCCAGCAACCCTAGCGCCTCCTACAATGAGCAGTTCTTC.